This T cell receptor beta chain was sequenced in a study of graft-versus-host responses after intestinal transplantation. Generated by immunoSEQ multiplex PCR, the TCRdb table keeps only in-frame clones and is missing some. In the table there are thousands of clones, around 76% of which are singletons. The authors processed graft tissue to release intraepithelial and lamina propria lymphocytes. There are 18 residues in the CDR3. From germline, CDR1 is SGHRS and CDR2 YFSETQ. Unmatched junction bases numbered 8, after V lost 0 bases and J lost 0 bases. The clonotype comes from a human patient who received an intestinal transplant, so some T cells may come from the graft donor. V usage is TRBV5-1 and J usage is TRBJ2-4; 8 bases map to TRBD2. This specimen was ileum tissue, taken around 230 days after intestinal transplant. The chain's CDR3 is CASSLEGRGALAKNIQYF. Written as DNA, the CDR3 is TGCGCCAGCAGCTTGGAGGGGCGGGGGGCTCTAGCCAAAAACATTCAGTACTTC.